This T cell receptor beta chain is drawn from a study of OX40 agonist ivuxolimab in advanced cancers. Study summary: The group had a mean age of around 60 years, ranged from 23 to 79, and was 80% to 85% male.

With autoimmune disease history or systemic immunosuppression, patients were excluded. Clones were sequenced by immunoSEQ multiplex PCR, and TCRdb holds only the in-frame ones, with some missing. The sample includes more than 40,000 clones, 80% to 90% of them seen just once. This TCR derives from an adult with an advanced solid tumor such as melanoma, head and neck, liver or kidney cancer. Sequencing used CD4+ or CD8+ T cells sorted from blood, obtained in a trial of the OX40 agonist ivuxolimab.

The CDR3 is CAIGQANYGYTF. In DNA, the CDR3 is TGTGCCATCGGGCAGGCCAACTATGGCTACACCTTC. The rearrangement joins TRBV10-3 to TRBJ1-2, with D unresolved. The germline CDR1 and CDR2 sequences are ENHRY and SYGVKD. This CDR3 has 12 amino acids. The germline V and J ends were trimmed by 8 bases and 2 bases, with 9 bases remaining between them.